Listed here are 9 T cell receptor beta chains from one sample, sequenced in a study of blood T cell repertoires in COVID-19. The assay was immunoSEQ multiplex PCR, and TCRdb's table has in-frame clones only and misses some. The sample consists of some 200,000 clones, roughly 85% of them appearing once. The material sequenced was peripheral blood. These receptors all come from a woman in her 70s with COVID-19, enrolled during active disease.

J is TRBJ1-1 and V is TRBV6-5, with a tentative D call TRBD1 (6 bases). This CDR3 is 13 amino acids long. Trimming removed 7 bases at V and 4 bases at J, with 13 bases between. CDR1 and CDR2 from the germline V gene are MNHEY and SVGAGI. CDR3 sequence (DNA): TGTGCCAGCAAGCGGGGGGCTAGCACTGAAGCTTTCTTT. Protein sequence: CASKRGASTEAFF.

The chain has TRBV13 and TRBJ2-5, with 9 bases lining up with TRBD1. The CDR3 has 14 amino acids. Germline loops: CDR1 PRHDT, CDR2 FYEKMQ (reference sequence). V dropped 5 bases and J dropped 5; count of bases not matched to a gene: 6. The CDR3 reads CASSPTGGAETQYF. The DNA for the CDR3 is TGTGCCAGCAGCCCCACAGGGGGCGCGGAGACCCAGTACTTC.

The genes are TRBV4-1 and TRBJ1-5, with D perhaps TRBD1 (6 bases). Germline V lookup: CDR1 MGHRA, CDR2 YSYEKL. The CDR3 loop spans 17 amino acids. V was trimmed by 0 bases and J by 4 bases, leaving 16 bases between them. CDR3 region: CASSQDWPQGFNQPQHF. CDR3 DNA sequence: TGCGCCAGCAGCCAAGATTGGCCCCAGGGGTTTAATCAGCCCCAGCATTTT.

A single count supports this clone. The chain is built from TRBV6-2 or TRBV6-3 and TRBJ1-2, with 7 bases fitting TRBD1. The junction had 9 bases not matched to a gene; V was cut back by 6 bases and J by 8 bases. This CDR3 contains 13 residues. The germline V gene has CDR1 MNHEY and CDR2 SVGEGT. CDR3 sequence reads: CASSSPRGNGYTF. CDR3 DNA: TGTGCCAGCAGCTCTCCCAGGGGGAACGGCTACACCTTC.

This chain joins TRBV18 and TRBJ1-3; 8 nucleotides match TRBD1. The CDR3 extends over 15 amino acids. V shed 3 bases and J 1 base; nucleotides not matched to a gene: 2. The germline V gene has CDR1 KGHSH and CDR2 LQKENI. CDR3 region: CASSPRTGSGNTIYF. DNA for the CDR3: TGTGCCAGCTCACCTCGGACAGGGTCTGGAAACACCATATATTTT.

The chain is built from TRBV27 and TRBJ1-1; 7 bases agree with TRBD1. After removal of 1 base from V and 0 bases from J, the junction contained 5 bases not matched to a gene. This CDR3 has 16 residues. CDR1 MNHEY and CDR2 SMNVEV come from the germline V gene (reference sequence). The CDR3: CASSLWSGTVNTEAFF. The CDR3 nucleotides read TGTGCCAGCAGTTTATGGTCCGGGACAGTGAACACTGAAGCTTTCTTT.

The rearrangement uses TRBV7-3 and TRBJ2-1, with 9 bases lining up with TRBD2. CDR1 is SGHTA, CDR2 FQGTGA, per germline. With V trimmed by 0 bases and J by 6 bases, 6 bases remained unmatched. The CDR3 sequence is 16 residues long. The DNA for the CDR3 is TGTGCCAGCAGCTTAACAGGAGCGGGGGGTTTCAATGAGCAGTTCTTC. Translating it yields CASSLTGAGGFNEQFF. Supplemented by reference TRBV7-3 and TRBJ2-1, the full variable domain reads GAGVSQTPSNKVTEKGKYVELRCDPISGHTALYWYRQSLGQGPEFLIYFQGTGAADDSGLPNDRFFAVRPEGSVSTLKIQRTERGDSAVYLCASSLTGAGGFNEQFFGPGTRLTVL.

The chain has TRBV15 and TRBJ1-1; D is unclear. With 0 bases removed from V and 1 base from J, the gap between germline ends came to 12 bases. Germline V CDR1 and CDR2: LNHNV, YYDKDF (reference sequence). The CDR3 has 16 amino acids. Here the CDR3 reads CATSRDPGPANTEAFF. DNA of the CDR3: TGTGCCACCAGCAGAGATCCGGGTCCGGCGAACACTGAAGCTTTCTTT.

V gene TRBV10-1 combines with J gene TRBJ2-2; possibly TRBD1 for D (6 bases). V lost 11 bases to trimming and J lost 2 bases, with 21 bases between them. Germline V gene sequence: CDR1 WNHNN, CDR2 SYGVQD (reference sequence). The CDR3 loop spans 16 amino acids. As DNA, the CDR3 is TGCGCCGTATTAATACACCCGGACAGAAACACCGGGGAGCTGTTTTTT. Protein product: CAVLIHPDRNTGELFF.